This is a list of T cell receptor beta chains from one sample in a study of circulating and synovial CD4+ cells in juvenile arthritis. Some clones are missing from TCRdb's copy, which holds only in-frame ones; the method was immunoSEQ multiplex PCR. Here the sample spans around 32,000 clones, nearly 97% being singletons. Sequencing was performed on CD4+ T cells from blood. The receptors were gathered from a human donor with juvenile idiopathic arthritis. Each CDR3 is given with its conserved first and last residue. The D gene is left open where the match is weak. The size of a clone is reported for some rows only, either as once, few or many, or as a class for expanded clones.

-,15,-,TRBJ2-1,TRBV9,CASSVVGGSYNEQFF,TGTGCCAGCAGCGTAGTTGGAGGCTCCTACAATGAGCAGTTCTTC
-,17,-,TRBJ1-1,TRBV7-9,CASSLGANGRADTEAFF,TGTGCCAGCAGCTTAGGTGCCAATGGCAGGGCGGACACTGAAGCTTTCTTT
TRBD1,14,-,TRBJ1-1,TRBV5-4,CASSLSQGETEAFF,TGTGCCAGCAGCTTGTCTCAGGGGGAGACTGAAGCTTTCTTT
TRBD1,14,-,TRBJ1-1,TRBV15,CATSGRQGRTEAFF,TGTGCCACCAGCGGACGACAGGGAAGGACTGAAGCTTTCTTT
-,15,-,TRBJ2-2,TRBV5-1,CASSLDNTPTGELFF,TGCGCCAGCAGCTTGGACAATACCCCAACCGGGGAGCTGTTTTTT
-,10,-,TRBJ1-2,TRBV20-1,CSAILEGYTF,TGCAGTGCTATCTTAGAAGGCTACACCTTC
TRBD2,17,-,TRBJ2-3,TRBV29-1,CSTLGLAGGRGTDTQYF,TGCAGCACCCTTGGACTAGCGGGAGGGCGTGGCACAGATACGCAGTATTTT
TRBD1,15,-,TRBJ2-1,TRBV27,CASSPGQGAFNEQFF,TGTGCCAGCAGCCCTGGACAGGGGGCGTTCAATGAGCAGTTCTTC
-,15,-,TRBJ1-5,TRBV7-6,CASSLAGNSNQPQHF,TGTGCCAGCAGCTTAGCCGGGAACAGCAATCAGCCCCAGCATTTT
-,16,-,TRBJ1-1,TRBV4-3,CASSQDHRVSNTEAFF,TGCGCCAGCAGCCAAGACCACCGGGTCTCGAACACTGAAGCTTTCTTT
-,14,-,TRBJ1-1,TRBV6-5,CASSYVRGNTEAFF,TGTGCCAGCAGTTACGTCCGGGGGAACACTGAAGCTTTCTTT
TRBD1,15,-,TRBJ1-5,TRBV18,CASSLGQGVGQPQHF,TGTGCCAGCTCACTGGGACAGGGGGTCGGTCAGCCCCAGCATTTT
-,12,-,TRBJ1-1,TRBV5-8,CAGNDRNTEAFF,TGTGCCGGGAACGACAGGAACACTGAAGCTTTCTTT
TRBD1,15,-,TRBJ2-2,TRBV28,CASSSPGGRVRELFF,TGTGCCAGCAGTTCCCCAGGGGGTAGGGTTAGGGAGCTGTTTTTT
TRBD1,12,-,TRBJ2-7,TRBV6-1,CASSERKGGADF,TGTGCCAGCAGTGAGCGTAAAGGGGGCGCTGACTTC
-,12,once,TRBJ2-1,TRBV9,CASSNNWLEQFF,TGTGCCAGCAGCAATAATTGGCTTGAGCAGTTCTTC
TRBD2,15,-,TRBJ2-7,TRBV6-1,CASTGSGGSYYEQYF,TGTGCCAGCACCGGCTCCGGGGGGTCCTACTACGAGCAGTACTTC
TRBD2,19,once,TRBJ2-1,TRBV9,CASSVEASGGARGYNEQFF,TGTGCCAGCAGCGTAGAGGCTAGCGGGGGGGCGAGGGGGTACAATGAGCAGTTCTTC
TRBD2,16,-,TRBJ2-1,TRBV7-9,CASSYRRLARDNEQFF,TGTGCCAGCAGTTACCGCAGACTAGCGCGTGACAATGAGCAGTTCTTC